This T cell receptor beta chain stems from a study of blood T cell repertoires in COVID-19. Recruitment covered about 25 US areas and drew participants whose ages spanned about 18 to 89 years. Cohorts were determined from participant-reported clinical history. This clone was recorded only once. This CDR3 comprises 14 residues. The germline gives CDR1 MNHEY, CDR2 SVGEGT. V dropped 1 base and J dropped 2 bases, with 9 bases sitting between them. Original analysis: From reference gene primer amplification, estimates of nucleated cell counts were derived. Method: immunoSEQ multiplex PCR; TCRdb's copy keeps in-frame clones and lacks some. The DNA gave D and trimming, while V, J and clone size come from that table. The table includes approximately 200,000 clones, 87% detected once.

Sequencing was performed on PBMCs or T cells enriched from blood (not recorded which). The TCR sequence derives from a man younger than 35 with acute COVID-19. The rearrangement joins TRBV6-2 or TRBV6-3 to TRBJ2-7; no definite D call. As DNA, the CDR3 is TGTGCCAGCAGTTACTGGCGGTCTACCTACGAGCAGTACTTC. It is translated as CASSYWRSTYEQYF.